The 3 T cell receptor beta chains reported below all come from one sample, sequenced in a study of blood T cell repertoires in COVID-19. The protocol was immunoSEQ multiplex PCR, while the TCRdb copy is restricted to in-frame clones and leaves out a portion. This table holds roughly 240,000 clones, 70% to 85% found once. The sequencing sample was made of peripheral blood. The receptors come from an elderly woman with acute or convalescent COVID-19.

The genes are TRBV9 and TRBJ2-2, with D possibly matching TRBD2 (5 bases). Germline V gives CDR1 SGDLS, CDR2 YYNGEE. V lost 0 bases to trimming and J lost 7 bases, with 13 bases between them. This CDR3 region has 15 residues. In nucleotides, the CDR3 is TGTGCCAGCAGCGTAGCTACGAGAGGGATCGGGGAGCTGTTTTTT. Translating it yields CASSVATRGIGELFF.

V gene TRBV5-4 combines with J gene TRBJ2-1; 8 bases line up with TRBD2. Trimming cost V 5 bases and J 6 bases; bases outside gene matches: 16. The CDR3 runs to 17 residues. Germline loops: CDR1 SGHNT, CDR2 YYREEE (reference sequence). The CDR3 here is CASRSGEASGFGNEQFF. In nucleotides, the CDR3 is TGTGCCAGCAGATCGGGCGAGGCTAGCGGGTTCGGCAATGAGCAGTTCTTC. Full variable domain (rest looked up from reference TRBV5-4 and TRBJ2-1): ETGVTQSPTHLIKTRGQQVTLRCSSQSGHNTVSWYQQALGQGPQFIFQYYREEENGRGNFPPRFSGLQFPNYSSELNVNALELDDSALYLCASRSGEASGFGNEQFFGPGTRLTVL.

V gene TRBV6-5 combines with J gene TRBJ2-5; 9 positions agree with TRBD1. CDR1 and CDR2 from the germline V gene are MNHEY and SVGAGI. The J segment lost 4 bases and the V segment lost 6 bases, leaving 9 bases of the junction unmatched. This CDR3 contains 15 residues. CDR3 DNA sequence: TGTGCCAGCAGCTCTACCGGGACAGGGTTAGAGACCCAGTACTTC. This sequence encodes CASSSTGTGLETQYF.